The clone carrying this TCR beta chain was counted at least ten times. To make TCR beta libraries, researchers used iRepertoire HTBI primers and Arm-PCR of CDR3 regions. Each CDR3 protein gets one entry after TCRdb re-called the multiplex PCR reads with MiXCR. Among about 460,000 distinct CDR3 sequences listed, less than 15% were seen once. The sample belongs to a study of regulatory T cells in long-lasting Graves disease. Time point: newly diagnosed GD, antithyroid drugs for less than 3 months. Isolated PBMC RNA provided the starting material for the TCR library. Deletions cut 4 bases from V and 6 bases from J, with 10 bases between. Germline loops: CDR1 KGHSH, CDR2 LQKENI. CDR3 length: 13 amino acids. These sequences were also reported in another study, on T cells in Graves' hyperthyroidism and ophthalmopathy.

The receptor was derived from a woman between 50 and 59 years old with Graves disease. The chain is built from TRBV18 and TRBJ2-1; D is ambiguous. The sample consisted of peripheral blood mononuclear cells (PBMCs), taken at new diagnosis, from a patient treated with antithyroid drugs. Written as DNA, the CDR3 is TGTGCCAGCTCACAAGCCATCTTCAATGAGCAGTTCTTC. Translating it yields CASSQAIFNEQFF.